This TCR beta chain derives from a study of cytomegalovirus exposure and HLA in healthy donors. V lost 6 bases and J 6 bases, leaving 11 bases between the germline ends. Germline V gene sequence: CDR1 MDHEN, CDR2 SYDVKM. This CDR3 contains 13 residues. A multiplex PCR was run with 60 Vbeta primers and 13 Jbeta primers. Produced via immunoSEQ multiplex PCR; TCRdb's table is partial and in-frame only. Counted here are under 200,000 clones, around 85% occurring once; the ten biggest clones make up about 1.5%. The V gene is TRBV28, the J gene TRBJ2-2; maybe TRBD2 (6 bases). The TCR originated in a man aged 50-60 years in good health and CMV-seropositive. Sequenced input: PBMCs. The CDR3 region is CASSRGGAGELFF. The CDR3 bases are TGTGCCAGCAGCCGTGGAGGGGCCGGGGAGCTGTTTTTT.